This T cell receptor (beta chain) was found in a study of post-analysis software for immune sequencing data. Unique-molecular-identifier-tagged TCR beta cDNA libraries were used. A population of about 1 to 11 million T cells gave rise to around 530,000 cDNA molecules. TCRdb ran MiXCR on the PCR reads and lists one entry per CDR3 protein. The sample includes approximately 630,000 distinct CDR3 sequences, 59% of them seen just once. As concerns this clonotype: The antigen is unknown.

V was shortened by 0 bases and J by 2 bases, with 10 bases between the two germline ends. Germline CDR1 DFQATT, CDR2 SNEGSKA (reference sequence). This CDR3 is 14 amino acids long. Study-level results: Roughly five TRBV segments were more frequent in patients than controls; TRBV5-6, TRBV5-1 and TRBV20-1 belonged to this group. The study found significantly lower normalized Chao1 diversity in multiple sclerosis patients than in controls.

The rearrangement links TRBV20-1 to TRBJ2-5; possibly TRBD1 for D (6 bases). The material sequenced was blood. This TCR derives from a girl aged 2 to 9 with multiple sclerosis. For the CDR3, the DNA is TGCAGTGCTAGAGACTGGCAGGGGCAAGAGACCCAGTACTTC. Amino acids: CSARDWQGQETQYF.